This TCR beta chain was identified during a study of cytomegalovirus exposure and HLA in healthy donors. Points from the study as a whole: Based on reports, TCR beta sequences accurately predicted HLA-A and HLA-B alleles for most subjects. Cytomegalovirus status was reportedly diagnosed by the classifier with high specificity and sensitivity.

The PCR was carried out with 60 Vbeta primers and 13 Jbeta primers. TCRdb's table, derived via immunoSEQ multiplex PCR, lists solely in-frame clones and lacks some. The sample lists 90,000 to 120,000 clones; roughly three quarters were seen once. With respect to this clone: The antigen remains undetermined.

This CDR3 comprises 14 residues. This chain joins TRBV12-2 and TRBJ2-7; the DNA was not used to check the table's D call, TRBD2. TRBV12-2 is annotated as a pseudogene. Sequencing used PBMCs. The sequence came from a middle-aged woman in good health and CMV-seronegative. Written as DNA, the CDR3 is TGTGCAAGTCGCCCTGGGAGCCGGCAATACGAGCAGTACTTC. Its protein product is CASRPGSRQYEQYF.